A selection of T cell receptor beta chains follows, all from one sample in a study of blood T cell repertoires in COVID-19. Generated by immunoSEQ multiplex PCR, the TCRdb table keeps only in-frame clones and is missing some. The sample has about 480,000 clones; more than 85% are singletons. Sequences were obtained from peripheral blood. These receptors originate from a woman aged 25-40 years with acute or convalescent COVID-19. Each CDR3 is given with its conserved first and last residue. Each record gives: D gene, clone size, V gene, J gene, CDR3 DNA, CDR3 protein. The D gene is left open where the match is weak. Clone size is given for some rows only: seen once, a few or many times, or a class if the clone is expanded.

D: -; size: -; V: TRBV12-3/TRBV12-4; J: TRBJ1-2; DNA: TGTGCCAGCAGGGCTGAGAGGGTGTCTGGCTACACCTTC; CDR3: CASRAERVSGYTF
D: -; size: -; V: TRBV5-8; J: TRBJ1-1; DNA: TGTGCCAGCAGCTTAGGAGAAGTGAACACTGAAGCTTTCTTT; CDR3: CASSLGEVNTEAFF
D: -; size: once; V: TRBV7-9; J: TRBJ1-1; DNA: TGTGCCAGCAGCTTAGCTGATCTGACTACCGAAGCTTTCTTT; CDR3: CASSLADLTTEAFF
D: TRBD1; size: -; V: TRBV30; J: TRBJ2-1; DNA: TGTGCCTGTCGGACAGGACAATACAATGAGCAGTTCTTC; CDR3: CACRTGQYNEQFF
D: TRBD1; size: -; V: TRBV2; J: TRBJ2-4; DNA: TGTGCCAGCAGTGAAACAGGGACAGACATTCAGTACTTC; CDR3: CASSETGTDIQYF
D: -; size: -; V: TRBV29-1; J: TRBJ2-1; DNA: TGCAGCGTTGAATTTGTGGTCAGGGACAATGAGCAGTTCTTC; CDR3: CSVEFVVRDNEQFF
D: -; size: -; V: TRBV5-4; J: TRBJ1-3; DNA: TGTGCCAGCAGCTTAGTAGATGGAAACACCATATATTTT; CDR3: CASSLVDGNTIYF
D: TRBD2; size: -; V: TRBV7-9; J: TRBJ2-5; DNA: TGTGCCAGCAGCGGTTGGACTAGCGGGGAGACCCAGTACTTC; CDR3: CASSGWTSGETQYF
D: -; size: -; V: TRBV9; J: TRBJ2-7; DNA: TGTGCCAGCAATCCGGGGACCGGGGGAAGGTACGAGCAGTACTTC; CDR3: CASNPGTGGRYEQYF
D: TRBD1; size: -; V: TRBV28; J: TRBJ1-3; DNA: TGTGCCAGCAGGGTGGGACAGGGTTACCACACCATATATTTT; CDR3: CASRVGQGYHTIYF
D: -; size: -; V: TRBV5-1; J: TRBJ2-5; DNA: TGCGCCAGCAGCTTGGGAGGCAGACAAGAGACCCAGTACTTC; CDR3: CASSLGGRQETQYF
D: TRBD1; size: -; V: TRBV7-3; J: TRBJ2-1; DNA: TGTGCCAGCGGACAGGGTAATGAGCAGTTCTTC; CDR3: CASGQGNEQFF
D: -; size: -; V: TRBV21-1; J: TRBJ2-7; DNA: TGTGCCAGCAGCGTCTCCCTAGCGGGGGACTACGAGCAGTACTTC; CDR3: CASSVSLAGDYEQYF
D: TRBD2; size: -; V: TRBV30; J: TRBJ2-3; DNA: TGTGCCTGGAGCAGGCTACTAGCGGGGGCCGGCGGAGATACGCAGTATTTT; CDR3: CAWSRLLAGAGGDTQYF
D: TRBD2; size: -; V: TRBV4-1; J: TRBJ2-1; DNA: TGCGCCAGCAGCCATTTTCTAGCGGGCGCCGATGAGCAGTTCTTC; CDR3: CASSHFLAGADEQFF
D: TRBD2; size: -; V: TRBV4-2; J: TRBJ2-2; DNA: TGTGCTTCTGCCAGCGGGGGGAAGAACACCGGGGAGCTGTTTTTT; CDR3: CASASGGKNTGELFF
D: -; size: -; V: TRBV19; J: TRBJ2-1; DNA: TGTGCCAGTAGTACCCAAAGGCAGGGTATGCATGAGCAGTTCTTC; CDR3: CASSTQRQGMHEQFF
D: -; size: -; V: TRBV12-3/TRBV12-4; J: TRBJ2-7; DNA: TGTGCCAGCGGAGCAGGGATCTACGAGCAGTACTTC; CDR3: CASGAGIYEQYF
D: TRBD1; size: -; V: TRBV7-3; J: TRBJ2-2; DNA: TGTGCCAGCAGCTTGGGACAGGTGTCGAGCACCGGGGAGCTGTTTTTT; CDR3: CASSLGQVSSTGELFF
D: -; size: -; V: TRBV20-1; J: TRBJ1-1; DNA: TGCAGTGCTAGTGCAGGGTGGAACACTGAAGCTTTCTTT; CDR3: CSASAGWNTEAFF
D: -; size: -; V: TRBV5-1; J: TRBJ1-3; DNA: TGCGCCAGCAGCCTCCCCGGACTTAGGGTATCTGGAAACACCATATATTTT; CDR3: CASSLPGLRVSGNTIYF
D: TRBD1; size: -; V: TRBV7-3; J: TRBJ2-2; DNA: TGTGCCAGCAGCTTATCCGGGACAGGGACCGGGGAGCTGTTTTTT; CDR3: CASSLSGTGTGELFF
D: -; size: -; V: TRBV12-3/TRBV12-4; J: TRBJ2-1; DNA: TGTGCCAGCAGTTTTGGGCAGCACAATGAGCAGTTCTTC; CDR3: CASSFGQHNEQFF
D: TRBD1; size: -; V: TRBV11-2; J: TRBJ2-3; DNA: TGTGCCAGCAGCCCAACAGGGGCGCCTAGCACAGATACGCAGTATTTT; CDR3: CASSPTGAPSTDTQYF
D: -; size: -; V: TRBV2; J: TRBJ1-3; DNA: TGTGCCAGCAAAGGCGGGGAACTTGGAAACACCATATATTTT; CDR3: CASKGGELGNTIYF
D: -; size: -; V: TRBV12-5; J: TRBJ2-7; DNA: TGTGCTAGTGGTTTGTTTCGGACTACTAGCTCCTACGAGCAGTACTTC; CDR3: CASGLFRTTSSYEQYF
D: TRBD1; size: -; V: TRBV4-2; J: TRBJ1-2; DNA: TGTGCCAGCAGCCAAGATGTAGGGACAGGGGGCCTCTACACCTTC; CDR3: CASSQDVGTGGLYTF
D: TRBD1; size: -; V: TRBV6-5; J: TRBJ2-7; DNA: TGTGCCAGCGGACAGGGAGGATCCTACGAGCAGTACTTC; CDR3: CASGQGGSYEQYF
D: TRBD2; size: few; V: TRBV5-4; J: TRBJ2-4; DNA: TGTGCCCGCAGCTTGGCGGGGGGGGGCGACATTCAGTACTTC; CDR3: CARSLAGGGDIQYF
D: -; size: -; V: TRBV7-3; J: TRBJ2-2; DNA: TGTGCCAGCAGCGGCGGGGCCACCGGGGAGCTGTTTTTT; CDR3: CASSGGATGELFF
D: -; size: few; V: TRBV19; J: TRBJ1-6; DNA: TGTGCCAGTAGTATAGCCGTCGATTCACCCCTCCACTTT; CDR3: CASSIAVDSPLHF
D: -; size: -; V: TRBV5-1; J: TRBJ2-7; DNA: TGCGCCAGCAGCCCTGGACAGCCTCTTAGAAGGAACGAGCAGTACTTC; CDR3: CASSPGQPLRRNEQYF
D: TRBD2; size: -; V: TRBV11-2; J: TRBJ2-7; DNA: TGTGCCAGCAGCTTACTACGGGGGGCCTACGAGCAGTACTTC; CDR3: CASSLLRGAYEQYF
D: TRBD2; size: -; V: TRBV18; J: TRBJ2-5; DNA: TGTGCCAGCTCACTAAGCGGGGATGGCGAGACCCAGTACTTC; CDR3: CASSLSGDGETQYF
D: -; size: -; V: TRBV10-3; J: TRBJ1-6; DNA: TGTGCCATCAGTGGGACAGAAGATTCACCCCTCCACTTT; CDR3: CAISGTEDSPLHF
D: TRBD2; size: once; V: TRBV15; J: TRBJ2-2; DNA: TGTGCCACCAGCAGAGACAGGACTAGCGGGGGGGCCACCGGGGAGCTGTTTTTT; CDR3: CATSRDRTSGGATGELFF
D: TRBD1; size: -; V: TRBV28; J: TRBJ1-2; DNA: TGTGCCAGCAGTACGAATCAGGGGGCTAACTATGGCTACACCTTC; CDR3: CASSTNQGANYGYTF
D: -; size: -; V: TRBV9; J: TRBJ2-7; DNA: TGTGCCAGCAGCGTAGGAGCTAGAAGCTCCTACGAGCAGTACTTC; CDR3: CASSVGARSSYEQYF
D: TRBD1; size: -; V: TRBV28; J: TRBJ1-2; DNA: TGTGCCAGCAGCCCCAGGGGGATGGTGGTTGTCGATGGCTACACCTTC; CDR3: CASSPRGMVVVDGYTF
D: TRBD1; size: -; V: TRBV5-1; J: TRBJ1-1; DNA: TGCGCCAGCAGCCCACAGACAGGGGGACGCACTGAAGCTTTCTTT; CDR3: CASSPQTGGRTEAFF
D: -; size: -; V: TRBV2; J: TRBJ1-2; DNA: TGTGCCAGCAGATTAGGGCCGACGGGAGAGGGAAGGTTTGGCTACACCTTC; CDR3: CASRLGPTGEGRFGYTF